Included here is one T cell receptor beta chain sequence, with context. The antigen is unknown. A single record per CDR3 protein comes from TCRdb applying MiXCR to the 5' RACE reads. The repertoire includes about 300,000 distinct CDR3 sequences, 6.8% of them detected once, and roughly a sixth sits in the top ten. The CDR3 totals 14 residues. Trimming shortened V by 4 bases and J by 4 bases, and 13 bases separated the two germline ends. Germline V gene sequence: CDR1 MDHEN, CDR2 SYDVKM. The record originates from a study of T cells after yellow fever vaccination. General observations from the study: Contamination by abundant bulk-population clonotypes could be present in FACS-sorted repertoires.

The sequence was obtained from a man aged 18 to 30 who received the YFV17D yellow fever vaccine. The specimen comprised PBMCs, sampled approximately 47 days after the first yellow fever vaccination. This rearrangement joins TRBV28 to TRBJ1-2, with D possibly being TRBD1 (5 bases). The CDR3 DNA reads TGTGCCAGCAGTTCAGCCTCAGGGTTCTATGGCTACACCTTC. It specifies CASSSASGFYGYTF.